The 23 T cell receptor beta chains given below trace back to one sample, sequenced in a study of blood T cells in healthy people across ages. A second about 6 to 12 cycle PCR used barcoded and J-beta primers. TCRdb passed the 5' RACE reads through MiXCR, listing each CDR3 protein once. The sample includes 450,000 to 700,000 distinct CDR3 sequences, about 26% of them seen just once. Material for sequencing was blood. The source is a woman between 65 and 79 years old in good health.

At least ten counts were recorded for this clonotype. V gene TRBV20-1 combines with J gene TRBJ1-1, with TRBD1 identical over 10 bases. The CDR3 contains 14 residues. Germline V gives CDR1 DFQATT, CDR2 SNEGSKA (reference sequence). J lost 6 bases, V lost 1 base, and 5 bases had no gene match. In DNA form, the CDR3 reads TGCAGTGCTAGAGGTGCGACAGGGGGCCCTGAAGCTTTCTTT. Its protein is CSARGATGGPEAFF.

This clonotype was seen a handful of times. V is TRBV20-1 and J is TRBJ2-7; 7 positions match TRBD2. From germline, CDR1 is DFQATT and CDR2 SNEGSKA (reference sequence). The junction had 9 bases not matched to a gene; V was cut back by 4 bases and J by 3 bases. The CDR3 has 14 amino acids. CDR3 amino acids: CSATPTGGFYEQYF. In DNA form, the CDR3 reads TGCAGTGCTACCCCGACCGGGGGGTTCTACGAGCAGTACTTC.

The chain recombines TRBV18 with TRBJ2-5; D ambiguous. This CDR3 spans 12 amino acids. V dropped 5 bases and J dropped 1 base, with 5 bases sitting between them. Per the germline V gene, CDR1 is KGHSH and CDR2 is LQKENI. CDR3 DNA: TGTGCCAGCTCAACGTCCCAAGAGACCCAGTACTTC. Translated, it gives CASSTSQETQYF.

The chain carries TRBV6-5 and TRBJ1-2; perhaps TRBD1 as D (5 bases). CDR1 MNHEY and CDR2 SVGAGI come from the germline V gene. The length of the CDR3 is 17 residues. Trimming removed 6 bases from V and 0 bases from J, with 20 bases in between. The DNA for the CDR3 is TGTGCCAGCAGAATCCTGAGTCGGGGACGAACTAACTATGGCTACACCTTC. This encodes CASRILSRGRTNYGYTF.

This clonotype was counted between two and nine times. The chain links TRBV6-5 to TRBJ1-1; no definite D call. Germline CDR1 reads MNHEY; CDR2 reads SVGAGI. The length of the CDR3 is 16 residues. The ends were cut back, 2 bases at V and 3 bases at J, with 16 bases in the middle. CDR3 protein: CASSYRRVPRDTEAFF. The CDR3 DNA is TGTGCCAGCAGTTACCGTCGTGTTCCGCGGGACACTGAAGCTTTCTTT.

This clonotype was seen a few times. This chain links TRBV7-2 with TRBJ2-5; TRBD2 might be the D (5 bases). The V and J ends lost 4 bases and 5 bases respectively, with 14 bases between them. This CDR3 comprises 14 residues. Germline CDR1 reads SGHTA; CDR2 reads FQGNSA. In DNA form, the CDR3 reads TGTGCCAGCAGCTCGAGGAGCGGTGGGGAGACCCAGTACTTC. Its translation: CASSSRSGGETQYF. Full variable domain (rest looked up from reference TRBV7-2 and TRBJ2-5): GAGVSQSPSNKVTEKGKDVELRCDPISGHTALYWYRQSLGQGLEFLIYFQGNSAPDKSGLPSDRFSAERTGGSVSTLTIQRTQQEDSAVYLCASSSRSGGETQYFGPGTRLLVL.

The genes are TRBV7-2 and TRBJ2-5; possible D gene TRBD2, 6 bases. Germline values: CDR1 SGHTA, CDR2 FQGNSA. Trimming took 7 bases from V and 1 from J, leaving 13 bases between them. CDR3 length: 14 amino acids. CDR3 sequence reads: CASIAGGSQETQYF. The DNA for the CDR3 is TGTGCCAGCATCGCTGGGGGGAGCCAAGAGACCCAGTACTTC.

The chain uses TRBV29-1 and TRBJ2-3, with D uncertain. V was trimmed by 6 bases and J by 3 bases, leaving 10 bases between them. The CDR3 has 12 amino acids. Per germline, CDR1 SQVTM and CDR2 ANQGSEA. The DNA of the CDR3 is TGCAGCGTCCAGGACGTGACAGATACGCAGTATTTT. This translates into CSVQDVTDTQYF.

The V and J genes are TRBV20-1 and TRBJ2-3; 8 positions match TRBD1. The length of the CDR3 is 14 residues. The germline CDR1 and CDR2 sequences are DFQATT and SNEGSKA (reference sequence). V dropped 6 bases and J dropped 4; count of bases not matched to a gene: 9. The CDR3 sequence is CSANRGAVADTQYF. The CDR3 nucleotides are TGCAGTGCCAACAGGGGGGCGGTGGCAGATACGCAGTATTTT.

The CDR3 DNA is TGTGCCACCAGTGATGCTACAAAGACCTACGAGCAGTACTTC. It encodes CATSDATKTYEQYF. The chain recombines TRBV24-1 with TRBJ2-7; no definite D call. Germline CDR1 reads KGHDR; CDR2 reads SFDVKD. Trimming removed 3 bases from V and 2 bases from J, with 10 bases in between. This CDR3 is 14 amino acids long.

This clonotype was seen repeatedly, ten times or more. The chain has TRBV12-3 or TRBV12-4 and TRBJ1-2; D possibly corresponds to TRBD1 (6 bases). V was shortened by 10 bases and J by 4 bases, with 10 bases between the two germline ends. This CDR3 is 11 amino acids long. Here the CDR3 reads CATDRTYGYTF. For the CDR3, the DNA is TGTGCCACCGACAGGACCTATGGCTACACCTTC.

Comment on this clonotype: The germline gene is not matched at one end of the junction; a read error may be the cause. This chain joins TRBV7-2 and TRBJ2-5, with 8 bases fitting TRBD2. The CDR3 is 15 residues long. The germline CDR1 and CDR2 sequences are SGHTA and FQGNSA. CDR3 sequence reads: CASSLSGGAGKTQYF. Written as DNA, the CDR3 is TGTGCCAGCAGCTTATCCGGGGGGGCCGGCAAGACTCAGTACTTC.

This chain joins TRBV27 and TRBJ2-5; 12 nucleotides agree with TRBD2. Germline CDR1 is MNHEY and CDR2 is SMNVEV (reference sequence). This CDR3 spans 18 amino acids. J gave up 5 bases and V 2 bases, and 12 bases lay outside the gene matches. The chain's CDR3 is CASSLTTSGGPRRETQYF. CDR3 nucleotides: TGTGCCAGCAGTTTAACTACTAGCGGGGGGCCTCGGCGGGAGACCCAGTACTTC.

The rearrangement links TRBV4-3 to TRBJ1-5, with TRBD1 matching over 7 bases. The germline gives CDR1 LGHNA, CDR2 YSLEER. The CDR3 is made up of 17 amino acids. Trimming cost V 0 bases and J 4 bases; bases outside gene matches: 9. The CDR3 DNA reads as TGCGCCAGCAGCCAAGAATCCCGGGCAGGGGGAAATCAGCCCCAGCATTTT. This codes for CASSQESRAGGNQPQHF.

The V gene is TRBV20-1, the J gene TRBJ2-7; D is unclear. The CDR3 has 13 residues. With 0 bases removed from V and 5 bases from J, the gap between germline ends came to 11 bases. Germline V gene lookup returns CDR1 DFQATT and CDR2 SNEGSKA (reference sequence). This CDR3 is CSARDPERNEQYF. In DNA form, the CDR3 reads TGCAGTGCTAGAGATCCCGAGCGCAACGAGCAGTACTTC.

The chain employs TRBV6-6 and TRBJ1-4, with D possibly TRBD1 on 6 matching bases. Between the trimmed V and J ends, which lost 2 bases and 8 bases, there was a span of 18 bases. CDR3 length: 16 residues. Germline V gene data show CDR1 as MNHNY and CDR2 as SVGAGI (reference sequence). Here the CDR3 reads CASSYPRSGGREKLFF. The CDR3 DNA sequence: TGTGCCAGCAGTTACCCCCGGTCGGGGGGGCGGGAAAAACTGTTTTTT.

This clonotype came up a few times. This sequence joins TRBV7-2 and TRBJ1-1; D gene ambiguous. This CDR3 contains 15 residues. Germline V CDR1 and CDR2: SGHTA, FQGNSA. Trimming cost V 4 bases and J 5 bases, with 17 bases left between them. CDR3 coding DNA: TGTGCCAGCAGCTCTGCGACTGGAGTGGGGACTGAAGCTTTCTTT. Its protein is CASSSATGVGTEAFF.

J is TRBJ1-2 and V is TRBV4-3; weak D call: TRBD1 (5 bases). The length of the CDR3 is 14 residues. Germline V gives CDR1 LGHNA, CDR2 YSLEER. Trimming stripped 0 bases from V and 4 bases from J, with 9 bases between. The CDR3 loop is CASSQDSQGYGYTF. In DNA, the CDR3 is TGCGCCAGCAGCCAAGATTCCCAGGGCTATGGCTACACCTTC.

This clonotype was detected a few times. This chain connects TRBV20-1 to TRBJ2-2, with D perhaps TRBD1 or TRBD2 (5 bases each). This CDR3 contains 13 residues. Trimming pared 3 bases from V and 7 bases from J, leaving 12 bases between. CDR1 is DFQATT and CDR2 is SNEGSKA in the germline V gene (reference sequence). The CDR3 spells CSASHGAGGELFF. The CDR3 DNA reads as TGCAGTGCTAGCCACGGGGCCGGCGGGGAGCTGTTTTTT.

This clonotype has just a few counts. V gene TRBV3-1 combines with J gene TRBJ2-1; 9 bases align to TRBD2. With 4 bases clipped from V and 9 bases from J, the junction kept 13 bases outside the gene matches. The CDR3 length is 16 residues. Germline CDR1 LGHDT, CDR2 YNNKEL (reference sequence). The CDR3 here is CASSPLGGGASGEQFF. DNA for the CDR3: TGTGCCAGCAGCCCGCTTGGCGGGGGGGCTTCGGGTGAGCAGTTCTTC.

This clonotype was observed a handful of times. The chain links TRBV6-5 to TRBJ2-6; tentative D call: TRBD1 (6 bases). The CDR3 spans 13 residues. V was shortened by 5 bases and J by 5 bases, with 7 bases between the two germline ends. Germline-derived CDR1 and CDR2 are MNHEY and SVGAGI. CDR3 nucleotides: TGTGCCAGCAGTCGGGACAGGGCCAACGTCCTGACTTTC. Its protein is CASSRDRANVLTF.

This clonotype turned up a few times. The V gene is TRBV20-1, the J gene TRBJ2-5; no clear D. Judging by the DNA end, TRBJ2-1 fits better; the J call may be wrong. The CDR3 totals 14 residues. CDR1 is DFQATT and CDR2 is SNEGSKA in the germline V gene (reference sequence). In nucleotides, the CDR3 is TGCAGTGCTAGAGATGATGGCCGCTACAATGAGCAGTTCTTC. Amino acid sequence: CSARDDGRYNEQFF.

This clonotype was seen a handful of times. This chain connects TRBV7-9 to TRBJ2-7; D possibly corresponds to TRBD2 (6 bases). CDR1 is SEHNR, CDR2 FQNEAQ, per germline (reference sequence). Trimming left V 0 bases short and J 2 bases short, with 8 bases between. The CDR3 consists of 14 residues. CDR3 amino acids: CASSLAREPYEQYF. The CDR3 DNA reads as TGTGCCAGCAGCTTAGCTCGGGAGCCCTACGAGCAGTACTTC.